This passage covers 26 T cell receptor beta chains from one sample sequenced in a study of human T cells and chemical hapten exposure. The time point was: patch test 2, 6 weeks after DPC sensitization. The treatment was: therapeutic diphenylcyclopropenone sensitization with weekly scalp DPC. Unseparated into fractions, whole blood served as the source from which total RNA was extracted. TCRdb itself ran the RACE reads through MiXCR, one entry per CDR3 protein. The sample yields some 42,000 distinct CDR3 sequences, approximately 9.6% seen once. Sequenced here: whole blood, sampled in connection with sensitization to the hapten diphenylcyclopropenone (DPC). The receptors shown here come from a woman in her twenties or thirties with alopecia areata. Some clones in this sample may be carry-over from other donors' samples.

The chain has TRBV19 and TRBJ1-5, with D tentatively TRBD1 (6 bases). The V gene lost 10 bases and the J gene lost 3 bases, with 13 bases spanning the gap. The CDR3 loop spans 13 amino acids. Germline values: CDR1 LNHDA, CDR2 SQIVND (reference sequence). CDR3 DNA: TGTGCCATCTCGGACAGACCCAATCAGCCCCAGCATTTT. It encodes CAISDRPNQPQHF.

There are many counts of this clonotype. The rearrangement links TRBV12-3 or TRBV12-4 to TRBJ1-5; D gene uncertain. This CDR3 has 14 residues. The V and J ends lost 4 bases and 4 bases respectively, with 11 bases between them. In nucleotides, the CDR3 is TGTGCCAGCAGTTCGGATCCGAAGAATCAGCCCCAGCATTTT. Translation gives CASSSDPKNQPQHF.

This clonotype was detected ten times or more. The chain employs TRBV12-3 or TRBV12-4 and TRBJ1-2; D is perhaps TRBD1 (5 bases). The germline V and J ends were trimmed by 5 bases and 4 bases, with 14 bases remaining between them. This CDR3 comprises 14 residues. As DNA, the CDR3 is TGTGCCAGCAGTCAATCAGGGCACCGCTATGGCTACACCTTC. Amino acids: CASSQSGHRYGYTF.

Only a few counts were recorded for this clonotype. The gene calls are TRBV28 and TRBJ1-2; D is unclear. Trimming took 9 bases from V and 3 from J, leaving 14 bases between them. The CDR3 sequence is 13 residues long. Looked up from germline, CDR1 is MDHEN and CDR2 is SYDVKM. The CDR3 DNA reads as TGTGCCAGTACCCTATCGGCAGACTATGGCTACACCTTC. It codes for CASTLSADYGYTF.

This clonotype was counted ten times or more. This chain links TRBV7-2 with TRBJ2-2; the D is unclear. Deletions cut 6 bases from V and 6 bases from J, with 14 bases between. The CDR3 has 14 residues. CDR1 is SGHTA, CDR2 FQGNSA, per germline. The chain's CDR3 is CASSYRLGAGELFF. DNA for the CDR3: TGTGCCAGCAGTTATCGACTGGGCGCCGGGGAGCTGTTTTTT.

This clonotype came up a few times. V usage is TRBV28 and J usage is TRBJ2-5; 12 nucleotides line up with TRBD1. This CDR3 spans 15 amino acids. The V gene end was trimmed by 4 bases and the J gene end by 5 bases; junction bases not matched to a gene: 5. CDR1 and CDR2 from the germline V gene are MDHEN and SYDVKM. CDR3 sequence: CASSWDRGRGETQYF. As DNA, the CDR3 is TGTGCCAGCAGTTGGGACAGGGGGCGGGGGGAGACCCAGTACTTC.

The V gene is TRBV29-1, the J gene TRBJ2-5; D gene uncertain. This CDR3 has 13 amino acids. CDR1 is SQVTM and CDR2 is ANQGSEA in the germline V gene. The V gene lost 4 bases and the J gene lost 5 bases, with 14 bases spanning the gap. The CDR3 loop reads CSVVQGSGETQYF. The CDR3 DNA follows: TGCAGCGTTGTCCAAGGATCTGGCGAGACCCAGTACTTC.

This clonotype showed up just a few times. At one end the junction does not follow the germline gene, possibly because of a read error. The chain couples TRBV7-9 to TRBJ2-7; D might be TRBD2 (5 bases). CDR1 is SEHNR and CDR2 is FQNEAQ in the germline V gene (reference sequence). The CDR3 covers 15 residues. The CDR3 spells CASSIAIGEAYEQYF. Here the CDR3 DNA reads TGTGCCAGCAGCATAGCGATCGGGGAAGCCTACGAGCAGTACTTC.

V usage is TRBV7-2 and J usage is TRBJ1-6; D is possibly TRBD1 (6 bases). Trimming removed 0 bases at V and 6 bases at J, with 15 bases between. CDR1 is SGHTA, CDR2 FQGNSA, per germline. The CDR3 sequence is 17 residues long. CDR3 sequence (DNA): TGTGCCAGCAGCTTAGCGGGCGGGGGCGCTTCTAATTCACCCCTCCACTTT. This codes for CASSLAGGGASNSPLHF.

This clonotype was recorded a few times. The chain recombines TRBV7-6 with TRBJ2-2; 7 nucleotides match TRBD1. V trimming: 5 bases; J trimming: 2 bases; junction bases outside the gene matches: 11. CDR3 length equals 17 residues. The germline V gene encodes CDR1 SGHVS and CDR2 FNYEAQ. CDR3 protein: CASSGGLGQLNTGELFF. The CDR3 DNA follows: TGTGCCAGCAGCGGTGGGTTGGGACAGCTTAACACCGGGGAGCTGTTTTTT. The whole variable domain, filled in from reference TRBV7-6 and TRBJ2-2, reads GAGVSQSPRYKVTKRGQDVALRCDPISGHVSLYWYRQALGQGPEFLTYFNYEAQQDKSGLPNDRFSAERPEGSISTLTIQRTEQRDSAMYRCASSGGLGQLNTGELFFGEGSRLTVL.

This clonotype appeared a few times. The chain carries TRBV6-2 or TRBV6-3 and TRBJ2-6; no definite D call. The V end was cut by 5 bases, the J end by 0 bases, with 8 bases between. The CDR3 extends over 15 amino acids. From germline, CDR1 is MNHEY and CDR2 SVGEGT. The CDR3 DNA reads TGTGCCAGCAGTCCGACATTCTCTGGGGCCAACGTCCTGACTTTC. This translates into CASSPTFSGANVLTF.

The DNA for the CDR3 is TGCGCCAGCAGCTTTGGGGGCCGGAACACTGAAGCTTTCTTT. Its translation: CASSFGGRNTEAFF. The rearrangement links TRBV5-1 to TRBJ1-1; D perhaps matches TRBD1 (6 bases). The germline V gene has CDR1 SGHRS and CDR2 YFSETQ. The CDR3 is made up of 14 amino acids. Trimming stripped 2 bases from V and 1 base from J, with 9 bases between.

The chain combines TRBV24-1 with TRBJ1-2, with TRBD1 matching over 7 bases. This CDR3 region has 13 residues. J lost 7 bases, V lost 4 bases, and 5 bases had no gene match. Germline V CDR1 and CDR2: KGHDR, SFDVKD. In DNA form, the CDR3 reads TGTGCCACCAGTGAAAGGGGGCTCTCTGGCTACACCTTC. This gives the protein CATSERGLSGYTF.

As concerns this clonotype: A junction end diverges from the germline sequence, so it may reflect a read error. The chain uses TRBV29-1 and TRBJ1-1; the match to TRBD1 covers 8 bases. The CDR3 spans 14 residues. CDR1 is SQVTM, CDR2 ANQGSEA, per germline. As DNA, the CDR3 is TGCAGCGCTGAAGCGACAGGGGCGAACACTGAAGCTTTCTTT. It specifies CSAEATGANTEAFF.

This clonotype came up many times. The chain recombines TRBV7-9 with TRBJ2-2, with D possibly being TRBD1 or TRBD2 (7 bases each). The CDR3 is 18 residues long. The germline CDR1 and CDR2 sequences are SEHNR and FQNEAQ (reference sequence). V was trimmed by 0 bases and J by 2 bases, leaving 16 bases between them. CDR3 sequence: CASSLARGLAENTGELFF. Here the CDR3 DNA reads TGTGCCAGCAGCTTAGCTAGGGGGCTAGCGGAAAACACCGGGGAGCTGTTTTTT.

In its sample, this clonotype was seen a few times. The chain carries TRBV4-1 and TRBJ2-7; a possible D gene is TRBD1 (5 bases). Germline lookup yields CDR1 MGHRA and CDR2 YSYEKL. The CDR3 consists of 13 residues. V was clipped by 4 bases and J by 6 bases, with 13 bases between them. The CDR3 DNA reads as TGCGCCAGCAGCCTAGTTTGGGGCAGCGAGCAGTACTTC. It yields the protein CASSLVWGSEQYF.

This clonotype was detected many times. The genes are TRBV18 and TRBJ2-3; 11 bases line up with TRBD1. Germline CDR1 reads KGHSH; CDR2 reads LQKENI. The V gene end was trimmed by 0 bases and the J gene end by 4 bases; junction bases not matched to a gene: 3. The CDR3 contains 16 residues. The CDR3 region has the DNA TGTGCCAGCTCACCACCGGTGGGACAGGGGGCAGATACGCAGTATTTT. Residues: CASSPPVGQGADTQYF.

This clonotype was seen a few times. V is TRBV15 and J is TRBJ2-3; 10 bases are shared with TRBD1. V gave up 3 bases and J gave up 5 bases; unmatched junction bases: 2. This CDR3 has 14 amino acids. Germline-derived CDR1 and CDR2 are LNHNV and YYDKDF (reference sequence). The CDR3 DNA follows: TGTGCCACCAGCAGGACAGGGGGCGTAGATACGCAGTATTTT. Protein sequence: CATSRTGGVDTQYF. The whole variable domain, filled in from reference TRBV15 and TRBJ2-3, reads DAMVIQNPRYQVTQFGKPVTLSCSQTLNHNVMYWYQQKSSQAPKLLFHYYDKDFNNEADTPDNFQSRRPNTSFCFLDIRSPGLGDTAMYLCATSRTGGVDTQYFGPGTRLTVL.

This clonotype was recorded a few times. The chain recombines TRBV29-1 with TRBJ2-7; weak D call: TRBD1 (6 bases). Trimming removed 6 bases at V and 6 bases at J, with 12 bases between. Germline lookup yields CDR1 SQVTM and CDR2 ANQGSEA. The CDR3 contains 11 residues. CDR3 sequence reads: CSVTGQSEQYF. As DNA, the CDR3 is TGCAGCGTGACAGGACAAAGCGAGCAGTACTTC.

The V call is TRBV5-1, the J call TRBJ2-3; D not resolved. CDR3 length: 15 residues. Germline CDR1 is SGHRS and CDR2 is YFSETQ. Trimming cost V 0 bases and J 0 bases, with 8 bases left between them. CDR3 protein: CASSLDRPSTDTQYF. The CDR3 nucleotides read TGCGCCAGCAGCTTGGACAGACCTAGCACAGATACGCAGTATTTT.

This clonotype was recorded at least ten times. CDR3 loop: CASKTLATNEKLFF. In nucleotides, the CDR3 is TGTGCCAGCAAAACACTAGCAACTAATGAAAAACTGTTTTTT. This chain links TRBV6-1 with TRBJ1-4; D uncertain. The CDR3 runs 14 residues. The germline V gene encodes CDR1 MNHNS and CDR2 SASEGT. The V end was cut by 7 bases, the J end by 0 bases, with 9 bases between.

This clonotype has only a few counts. The chain employs TRBV7-2 and TRBJ1-6; unclear D gene. The V gene lost 4 bases and the J gene lost 0 bases, with 7 bases spanning the gap. Looked up from germline, CDR1 is SGHTA and CDR2 is FQGNSA. The CDR3 is 15 amino acids. The CDR3 protein is CASSSSSSYNSPLHF. The CDR3 DNA reads TGTGCCAGCAGCTCCTCCAGCTCCTATAATTCACCCCTCCACTTT.

This clonotype was counted many times. V and J are TRBV24-1 and TRBJ1-5; 9 bases match TRBD1. The trim removed 4 bases at V and 4 bases at J, leaving 10 bases unmatched. Germline CDR1 KGHDR, CDR2 SFDVKD. This CDR3 is 17 amino acids long. Here the CDR3 DNA reads TGTGCCACCAGTGAGGGAGACCGGGACAGGGATAATCAGCCCCAGCATTTT. This codes for CATSEGDRDRDNQPQHF.

This clonotype was detected many times. V and J are TRBV20-1 and TRBJ1-2, with D possibly TRBD1 on 6 matching bases. V was shortened by 1 base and J by 4 bases, with 16 bases between the two germline ends. CDR1 is DFQATT and CDR2 is SNEGSKA in the germline V gene (reference sequence). The CDR3 runs 15 residues. CDR3 nucleotides: TGCAGTGCTAGAGTCGGGGGGGCCGGGAGCTATGGCTACACCTTC. Translating it yields CSARVGGAGSYGYTF.

This clonotype appeared a few times. The chain joins TRBV6-5 to TRBJ1-1; the D is unclear. CDR3 length equals 18 residues. V gave up 1 base and J gave up 1 base, with 19 bases separating them. The germline V gene encodes CDR1 MNHEY and CDR2 SVGAGI. CDR3 in DNA: TGTGCCAGCAGTTACTACCGAAACCCTCTCTATGGGAACACTGAAGCTTTCTTT. It codes for CASSYYRNPLYGNTEAFF.

The V gene is TRBV20-1, the J gene TRBJ2-3; D uncertain. Germline V gene data show CDR1 as DFQATT and CDR2 as SNEGSKA (reference sequence). V gave up 5 bases and J gave up 0 bases, with 9 bases separating them. The CDR3 is 13 residues long. The CDR3 DNA follows: TGCAGTGCTGAGGTCCCTAGCACAGATACGCAGTATTTT. Its translation: CSAEVPSTDTQYF.